These T cell receptor beta chains were read from a single sample in a study of OX40 agonist ivuxolimab in advanced cancers. TCRdb keeps only in-frame clones here, not all; method: immunoSEQ multiplex PCR. The table records tens of thousands of clones, roughly nine tenths of them present only once. The material sequenced was CD4+ or CD8+ T cells sorted from blood, taken in a trial of the OX40 agonist ivuxolimab. Receptors originate from an adult with an advanced solid tumor such as melanoma, head and neck, liver or kidney cancer. Both conserved end residues are part of each CDR3. D genes are given only for firm matches. Clone sizes are given selectively: once, few, many, or a class where the clone is expanded.

clone size	V gene	J gene	D gene	CDR3 protein	CDR3 DNA
NA	TRBV27	TRBJ2-3	TRBD1	CASSTRQGANTQYF	TGTGCCAGCAGCACCCGACAGGGGGCAAATACGCAGTATTTT
NA	TRBV5-1	TRBJ2-7	TRBD1	CASSSQGTPYEQYF	TGCGCCAGCAGCTCACAGGGGACGCCCTACGAGCAGTACTTC
NA	TRBV6-6	TRBJ2-4	NA	CASSYTRFNIQYF	TGTGCCAGCAGTTACACAAGGTTTAACATTCAGTACTTC
NA	TRBV11-2	TRBJ1-4	TRBD1	CASSQRGQTTGGKEKLFF	TGTGCCAGCAGCCAAAGGGGCCAAACGACAGGGGGCAAAGAAAAACTGTTTTTT
NA	TRBV2	TRBJ2-4	NA	CASSEFRGTAKNIQYF	TGTGCCAGCAGTGAATTTCGGGGAACAGCCAAAAACATTCAGTACTTC
few	TRBV7-8	TRBJ2-1	TRBD2	CASSWGTSGRSGEQFF	TGTGCCAGCAGCTGGGGGACTAGCGGGAGGTCCGGTGAGCAGTTCTTC
NA	TRBV4-1	TRBJ2-3	NA	CASSQVARRGTDTQYF	TGCGCCAGCAGCCAAGTGGCTAGGCGGGGCACAGATACGCAGTATTTT
few	TRBV10-3	TRBJ2-7	NA	CAISPLSGTPREQYF	TGTGCCATCAGCCCCCTGTCCGGGACACCGCGGGAGCAGTACTTC
NA	TRBV28	TRBJ2-1	NA	CASSLWATGHIYNEQFF	TGTGCCAGCAGTTTATGGGCGACAGGCCACATCTACAATGAGCAGTTCTTC
once	TRBV6-5	TRBJ2-2	NA	CASSYSLEAGELFF	TGTGCCAGCAGTTACTCCCTTGAGGCCGGGGAGCTGTTTTTT
NA	TRBV27	TRBJ2-7	NA	CASSLRTGSEQYF	TGTGCCAGCAGTTTACGAACGGGTTCCGAGCAGTACTTC
NA	TRBV5-1	TRBJ1-1	TRBD1	CASSLGDRLNTEAFF	TGCGCCAGCAGCTTGGGGGACAGGTTGAACACTGAAGCTTTCTTT
few	TRBV27	TRBJ1-5	NA	CATRQGNQPQHF	TGTGCCACCCGACAGGGCAATCAGCCCCAGCATTTT
NA	TRBV5-1	TRBJ2-7	NA	CASSLAMNPYEQYF	TGCGCCAGCAGCTTGGCGATGAACCCCTACGAGCAGTACTTC
NA	TRBV28	TRBJ1-2	TRBD1	CASSPLGTGRNYGYTF	TGTGCCAGCAGTCCCCTAGGGACAGGGCGAAACTATGGCTACACCTTC
once	TRBV29-1	TRBJ2-1	TRBD2	CSARRGGLHNEQFF	TGCAGCGCCCGCCGGGGAGGGCTCCACAATGAGCAGTTCTTC
NA	TRBV14	TRBJ2-7	TRBD2	CASSSLAEGYEQYF	TGTGCCAGCAGCTCCCTAGCGGAGGGCTACGAGCAGTACTTC
NA	TRBV6-5	TRBJ2-7	NA	CASLGPRYEQYF	TGTGCCAGCCTGGGACCCCGTTACGAGCAGTACTTC
NA	TRBV6-9	TRBJ2-7	TRBD1	CASGTGDYEQYF	TGTGCCAGCGGGACAGGGGACTACGAGCAGTACTTC
NA	TRBV4-1	TRBJ1-1	TRBD1	CASSQGTGVRNTEAFF	TGCGCCAGCAGCCAAGGGACAGGGGTCAGGAACACTGAAGCTTTCTTT
NA	TRBV12-5	TRBJ1-1	NA	CASGLVEYTEAFF	TGTGCTAGTGGTTTGGTTGAATACACTGAAGCTTTCTTT
NA	TRBV5-1	TRBJ2-1	TRBD2	CASSIQTSGQHYNEQFF	TGCGCCAGCAGCATTCAGACTAGCGGGCAACACTACAATGAGCAGTTCTTC
NA	TRBV6-5	TRBJ1-5	TRBD1	CAAGTGDSNQPQHF	TGTGCCGCCGGGACAGGTGATAGCAATCAGCCCCAGCATTTT
NA	TRBV5-4	TRBJ1-2	NA	CASSQDVVGGAYGYTF	TGCGCCAGCAGCCAAGATGTAGTTGGCGGGGCCTATGGCTACACCTTC
NA	TRBV29-1	TRBJ2-3	TRBD1	CSVHRGEADTQYF	TGCAGCGTTCACAGGGGGGAGGCAGATACGCAGTATTTT
few	TRBV28	TRBJ1-1	NA	CASSSTEAFF	TGTGCCAGCAGTTCCACTGAAGCTTTCTTT
NA	TRBV27	TRBJ2-1	TRBD2	CASSFGGLAGGVEQFF	TGTGCCAGCAGTTTTGGGGGACTAGCGGGAGGGGTTGAGCAGTTCTTC
NA	TRBV5-6	TRBJ2-7	NA	CASRSSYEQYF	TGTGCCAGCAGGTCCTCCTACGAGCAGTACTTC
NA	TRBV29-1	TRBJ2-1	TRBD2	CSSRGAGGSYNEQFF	TGCAGCTCCCGGGGAGCGGGAGGTTCCTACAATGAGCAGTTCTTC
NA	TRBV27	TRBJ1-2	NA	CASSFRGGSSYTF	TGTGCCAGCAGTTTCAGGGGCGGATCAAGCTACACCTTC
NA	TRBV4-2	TRBJ2-5	TRBD1	CASSQSGGGETQYF	TGTGCCAGCAGCCAATCAGGGGGCGGAGAGACCCAGTACTTC
NA	TRBV27	TRBJ1-1	NA	CASSLIRNTEAFF	TGTGCCAGCAGTTTAATTAGGAACACTGAAGCTTTCTTT
few	TRBV9	TRBJ2-7	NA	CASSPGGTRIYEQYF	TGTGCCAGCAGCCCAGGGGGGACACGGATCTACGAGCAGTACTTC
NA	TRBV5-8	TRBJ2-2	TRBD1	CASSFGTGGTGELFF	TGTGCCAGCAGCTTTGGGACAGGGGGGACCGGGGAGCTGTTTTTT
NA	TRBV2	TRBJ2-7	NA	CASSDGSYSSYEQYF	TGTGCCAGCAGTGATGGGTCCTACAGCTCCTACGAGCAGTACTTC
few	TRBV27	TRBJ2-7	NA	CASGFGSGSYEQYF	TGTGCCAGCGGCTTTGGCAGTGGGTCCTACGAGCAGTACTTC
NA	TRBV11-3	TRBJ2-2	NA	CASSLVRPSNTGELFF	TGTGCCAGCAGCTTAGTCCGTCCCTCGAACACCGGGGAGCTGTTTTTT
NA	TRBV4-3	TRBJ2-1	NA	CASSQEWVNEQFF	TGCGCCAGCAGCCAAGAATGGGTAAATGAGCAGTTCTTC
NA	TRBV27	TRBJ2-7	NA	CASSLGYEQYF	TGTGCCAGCAGTTTGGGCTACGAGCAGTACTTC
NA	TRBV28	TRBJ1-5	NA	CASSYEQLSNQPQHF	TGTGCCAGCAGCTATGAACAGTTGAGCAATCAGCCCCAGCATTTT
NA	TRBV29-1	TRBJ2-1	TRBD2	CSFGLAGAYNEQFF	TGCAGTTTCGGACTAGCGGGAGCCTACAATGAGCAGTTCTTC
NA	TRBV28	TRBJ2-7	TRBD2	CASSLPRLAESREQYF	TGTGCCAGCAGCCTACCTCGACTAGCGGAATCTCGCGAGCAGTACTTC
NA	TRBV6-5	TRBJ1-5	NA	CASRKQGDVGPQHF	TGTGCCAGCAGAAAACAGGGTGATGTGGGGCCCCAGCATTTT
once	TRBV11-3	TRBJ2-1	TRBD2	CASSVSGRFGNEQFF	TGTGCCAGCAGCGTTAGCGGGAGGTTCGGGAATGAGCAGTTCTTC
NA	TRBV29-1	TRBJ1-3	NA	CSVDEVPGARSGNTIYF	TGCAGCGTTGACGAAGTCCCCGGGGCCCGCTCTGGAAACACCATATATTTT
NA	TRBV6-6	TRBJ2-1	NA	CASSHNLDEQFF	TGTGCCAGCAGTCACAACCTAGATGAGCAGTTCTTC
NA	TRBV30	TRBJ2-3	NA	CAWSPGVTQYF	TGTGCCTGGAGCCCAGGAGTTACGCAGTATTTT
few	TRBV7-2	TRBJ2-7	NA	CASSLGSWLEQYF	TGTGCCAGCAGCCTCGGATCCTGGCTCGAGCAGTACTTC
NA	TRBV4-1	TRBJ1-6	NA	CASSQAGDGSPLHF	TGCGCCAGCAGCCAAGCCGGGGACGGCTCACCCCTCCACTTT
NA	TRBV1	TRBJ2-7	NA	CTSSPSRGTKNYEQYF	TGCACCAGCAGCCCCTCGAGGGGGACCAAGAACTACGAGCAGTACTTC
NA	TRBV9	TRBJ2-3	NA	CASSPFAEGGADTQYF	TGTGCCAGCAGCCCTTTTGCGGAAGGGGGGGCAGATACGCAGTATTTT
NA	TRBV4-2	TRBJ2-2	NA	CASSSGGELFF	TGTGCCAGCAGCAGCGGCGGGGAGCTGTTTTTT
NA	TRBV9	TRBJ2-1	NA	CASSPPVASSYNEQFF	TGTGCCAGCAGCCCCCCGGTCGCGAGCTCCTACAATGAGCAGTTCTTC
NA	TRBV9	TRBJ2-1	NA	CASSVEPGSYNEQFF	TGTGCCAGCAGCGTAGAACCAGGCTCCTACAATGAGCAGTTCTTC
NA	TRBV27	TRBJ2-3	NA	CASSLLGDTQYF	TGTGCCAGCAGTTTATTAGGAGATACGCAGTATTTT
NA	TRBV7-9	TRBJ1-3	NA	CASSLALGGSGNTIYF	TGTGCCAGCAGCTTAGCCCTAGGGGGCTCTGGAAACACCATATATTTT
NA	TRBV5-4	TRBJ2-5	TRBD2	CASRTAGGTWETQYF	TGTGCCAGCAGGACAGCGGGAGGCACTTGGGAGACCCAGTACTTC
NA	TRBV7-8	TRBJ2-7	TRBD2	CASSSSGRSPYEQYF	TGTGCCAGCAGCTCTAGCGGGAGATCACCATACGAGCAGTACTTC
NA	TRBV7-9	TRBJ2-1	NA	CASSLAGGPKFF	TGTGCCAGCAGCTTAGCCGGAGGGCCGAAGTTCTTC